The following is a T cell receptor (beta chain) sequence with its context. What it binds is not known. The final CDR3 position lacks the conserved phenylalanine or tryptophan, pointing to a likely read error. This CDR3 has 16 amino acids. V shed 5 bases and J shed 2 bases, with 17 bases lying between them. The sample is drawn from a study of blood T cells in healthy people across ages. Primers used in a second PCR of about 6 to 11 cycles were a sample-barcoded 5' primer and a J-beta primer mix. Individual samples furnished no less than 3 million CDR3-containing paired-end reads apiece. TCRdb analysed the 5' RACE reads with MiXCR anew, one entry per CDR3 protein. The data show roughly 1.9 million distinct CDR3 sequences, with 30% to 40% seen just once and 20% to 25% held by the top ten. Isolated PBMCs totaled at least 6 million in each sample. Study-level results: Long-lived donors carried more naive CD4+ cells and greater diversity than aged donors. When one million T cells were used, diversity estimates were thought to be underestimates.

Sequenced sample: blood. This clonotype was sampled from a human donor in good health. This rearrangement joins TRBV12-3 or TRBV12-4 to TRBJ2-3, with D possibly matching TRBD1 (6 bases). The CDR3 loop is CASSVLVGAITDTQYS. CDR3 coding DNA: TGTGCCAGCAGTGTCCTAGTGGGGGCGATCACAGATACGCAGTATTCT.